The entry that follows covers one T cell receptor beta chain sequence. Its specificity is unknown. With a J-beta primer mix and a sample-barcoded 5' primer, a second PCR ran about 6 to 11 cycles. One entry per CDR3 protein, called by TCRdb with MiXCR from the 5' RACE reads. This table holds around 1,900,000 distinct CDR3 sequences, around 42% found once. This CDR3 comprises 13 residues. Germline V CDR1 and CDR2: MNHEY, SVGAGI. The sample originates from a study of blood T cells in healthy people across ages. The people who gave samples were healthy Caucasians from Russia, aged roughly 6 to 90. Overall study results and limits: As naive T cell percentage varied, TCR beta diversity correlated strongly with it.

The chain joins TRBV6-5 to TRBJ2-1; D not certain. The J call could be wrong; TRBJ2-7 is a better fit for the DNA end. The sample taken for sequencing was blood. The sequence came from a human donor in good health. The CDR3 spells CASSYSPGNEQYF. The CDR3 DNA sequence: TGTGCCAGCAGTTACTCCCCGGGCAATGAGCAGTACTTC.